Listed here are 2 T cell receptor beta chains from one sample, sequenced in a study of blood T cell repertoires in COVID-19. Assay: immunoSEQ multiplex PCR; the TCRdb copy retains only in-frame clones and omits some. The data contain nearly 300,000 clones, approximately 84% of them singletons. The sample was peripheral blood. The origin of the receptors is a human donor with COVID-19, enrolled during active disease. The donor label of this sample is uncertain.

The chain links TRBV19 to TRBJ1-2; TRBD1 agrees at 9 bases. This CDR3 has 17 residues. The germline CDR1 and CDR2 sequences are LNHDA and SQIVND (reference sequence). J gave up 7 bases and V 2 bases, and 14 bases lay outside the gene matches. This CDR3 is CASSINRDRARIGGYTF. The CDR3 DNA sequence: TGTGCCAGTAGTATAAATCGGGACAGGGCACGCATCGGTGGCTACACCTTC.

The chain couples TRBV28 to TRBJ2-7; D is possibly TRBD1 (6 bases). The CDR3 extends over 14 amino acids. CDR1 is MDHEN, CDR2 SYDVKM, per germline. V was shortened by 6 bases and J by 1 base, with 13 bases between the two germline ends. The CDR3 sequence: CASRPDRTSYEQYF. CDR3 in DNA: TGTGCCAGCAGACCCGACAGGACTTCCTACGAGCAGTACTTC. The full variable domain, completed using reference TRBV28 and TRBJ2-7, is DVKVTQSSRYLVKRTGEKVFLECVQDMDHENMFWYRQDPGLGLRLIYFSYDVKMKEKGDIPEGYSVSREKKERFSLILESASTNQTSMYLCASRPDRTSYEQYFGPGTRLTVT.